This TCR beta chain was documented in a study of blood T cell repertoires in COVID-19. In the study overall: Sites in the United States, Italy and Spain provided acute and convalescent COVID-19 samples. Sources were T cells, B-cell-depleted T cells, or PBMCs; the material itself was cDNA or gDNA.

TCRdb's copy holds only in-frame clones and misses some; the assay was immunoSEQ multiplex PCR. Among fewer than 350,000 clones listed, 65% to 90% were seen once. Germline V gives CDR1 MNHNS, CDR2 SASEGT. The CDR3 totals 15 residues. V was pared by 1 base and J by 1 base, with 10 bases between. The sample taken for sequencing was peripheral blood. This chain joins TRBV6-1 and TRBJ1-1; D gene ambiguous. The TCR sequence derives from a woman in her 70s with COVID-19, enrolled during active disease. CDR3: CASSEGLRKNTEAFF. CDR3 nucleotide sequence: TGTGCCAGCAGTGAAGGATTGCGAAAGAACACTGAAGCTTTCTTT.